This T cell receptor beta chain stems from a study of control samples from healthy donors and cancer patients. A note on this clone: No DNA is shown, since the ends of the CDR3 on it are uncertain; the CDR3 is the one TCRdb lists.

TCRdb's copy holds only in-frame clones and misses some; the assay was immunoSEQ multiplex PCR. The table has 190,000 or so clones, around 93% seen once. Both ends counted, the CDR3 spans 14 residues. Germline CDR1 is SGHVS and CDR2 is FQNEAQ. The sequence was collected from a man aged 18 to 35 in good health. Sequencing input: blood. The chain joins TRBV7-8 to TRBJ2-1; the D call TRBD1 from the table was never checked on the DNA. CDR3 region: CASSTSDRAYEQFF.